This T cell receptor beta chain was sequenced during a study of TIL therapy for anti-PD-1-resistant metastatic lung cancer. As for the study in general: Median patient age was approximately 59, ranging 38-75 years. Tumors carried a median approximately 1.6 non-synonymous mutations per megabase. Study-wide findings and caveats: Patients were highly selected, enriched for treatment-naive, never-smoker and oncogene-addicted cases.

This was the immunoSEQ v3 assay. The data were produced by immunoSEQ multiplex PCR, yet TCRdb's version contains in-frame clones alone and is incomplete. The data show about 6,400 clones, about 61% seen once. This clone was counted only a few times. Antigen unknown. The germline V gene encodes CDR1 MNHEY and CDR2 SVGEGT. The J segment lost 10 bases and the V segment lost 0 bases, leaving 5 bases of the junction unmatched. The CDR3 has 15 amino acids. Time point of the sample: pre-treatment sample, taken before nivolumab and TIL therapy. Tumor tissue came from excised metastases, mostly pleural nodules or supraclavicular lymph nodes.

The source was tumor tissue, collected at baseline. The chain has TRBV6-2 or TRBV6-3 and TRBJ1-5; TRBD1 agrees at 11 bases. The TCR sequence derives from a person between 25 and 79 years old with non-small cell lung cancer. As DNA, the CDR3 is TGTGCCAGCAGTTACTCGGGACAGGGGGAGAATCCCCAGCATTTT. This gives the protein CASSYSGQGENPQHF.